What follows are 25 T cell receptor beta chains derived from one specimen sequenced in a study of OX40 agonist ivuxolimab in advanced cancers. Measured with immunoSEQ multiplex PCR; TCRdb has only the in-frame clones, and not every one. The profile shows nearly 80,000 clones, 90% of them singletons. Material: CD4+ or CD8+ T cells sorted from blood, obtained in a trial of the OX40 agonist ivuxolimab. These receptors originate from an adult with an advanced solid tumor such as melanoma, head and neck, liver or kidney cancer.

The gene calls are TRBV4-1 and TRBJ1-4; 9 nucleotides line up with TRBD1. J lost 5 bases, V lost 2 bases, and 3 bases had no gene match. The germline V gene has CDR1 MGHRA and CDR2 YSYEKL. CDR3 length equals 15 residues. CDR3 region: CASSQPGQGNEKLFF. The CDR3, as DNA: TGCGCCAGCAGCCAACCGGGACAGGGAAATGAAAAACTGTTTTTT.

The chain joins TRBV28 to TRBJ2-6, with TRBD2 matching over 8 bases. CDR3 length: 17 residues. Germline values: CDR1 MDHEN, CDR2 SYDVKM. J gave up 0 bases and V 3 bases, and 4 bases lay outside the gene matches. The CDR3 loop is CASSFGGAPSGANVLTF. CDR3 in DNA: TGTGCCAGCAGTTTCGGGGGGGCGCCCTCTGGGGCCAACGTCCTGACTTTC.

The rearrangement uses TRBV2 and TRBJ2-5; D might be TRBD2 (6 bases). CDR1 and CDR2 (germline): SNHLY, FYNNEI. Trimming took off 6 bases at V and 4 bases at J, with 30 bases between the two ends. The CDR3 spans 19 residues. Written as DNA, the CDR3 is TGTGCCAGCAGCGAATGGGTGACAGTGTTCTTGGGGCGGGGAGAGACCCAGTACTTC. This translates into CASSEWVTVFLGRGETQYF.

V and J are TRBV30 and TRBJ1-1; D not resolved. Trimming pared 2 bases from V and 3 bases from J, leaving 10 bases between. The germline gives CDR1 GTSNPN, CDR2 SVGIG (reference sequence). The CDR3 sequence is 13 residues long. The CDR3 protein is CAWSRFVDTEAFF. The CDR3 bases are TGTGCCTGGAGTCGGTTCGTCGACACTGAAGCTTTCTTT.

The chain couples TRBV7-9 to TRBJ2-5; tentatively, D is TRBD1 (5 bases). The germline CDR1 and CDR2 sequences are SEHNR and FQNEAQ (reference sequence). Trimming pared 1 base from V and 3 bases from J, leaving 9 bases between. CDR3 size: 14 residues. The CDR3 region is CASSLGSTEETQYF. The DNA of the CDR3 is TGTGCCAGCAGCTTAGGTTCGACAGAAGAGACCCAGTACTTC.

The CDR3 sequence: CASSLQGRNTIYF. The CDR3 region has the DNA TGTGCCAGCAGCCTCCAAGGAAGAAACACCATATATTTT. This chain joins TRBV9 and TRBJ1-3, with D hard to call. V lost 4 bases and J 5 bases, leaving 10 bases between the germline ends. The CDR3 runs 13 residues. The germline V gene has CDR1 SGDLS and CDR2 YYNGEE. The variable domain in full, completed from reference TRBV9 and TRBJ1-3, reads DSGVTQTPKHLITATGQRVTLRCSPRSGDLSVYWYQQSLDQGLQFLIQYYNGEERAKGNILERFSAQQFPDLHSELNLSSLELGDSALYFCASSLQGRNTIYFGEGSWLTVV.

The chain combines TRBV18 with TRBJ1-1; tentative D call: TRBD1 (6 bases). Germline V gene data show CDR1 as KGHSH and CDR2 as LQKENI. The ends were cut back, 6 bases at V and 1 base at J, with 9 bases in the middle. The CDR3 consists of 13 residues. The CDR3 sequence: CASSSTGNTEAFF. For the CDR3, the DNA is TGTGCCAGCTCGTCGACAGGGAACACTGAAGCTTTCTTT.

This chain connects TRBV6-6 to TRBJ2-3; D is undetermined. In germline, CDR1 is MNHNY, CDR2 SVGAGI (reference sequence). This CDR3 has 14 amino acids. V lost 2 bases and J 2 bases, leaving 8 bases between the germline ends. CDR3 sequence reads: CASSYSRFTDTQYF. CDR3 nucleotides: TGTGCCAGCAGTTACAGCAGGTTCACAGATACGCAGTATTTT.

The rearrangement joins TRBV19 to TRBJ1-1; D is unclear. This CDR3 region has 13 residues. Trimming pared 3 bases from V and 1 base from J, leaving 6 bases between. The germline V gene has CDR1 LNHDA and CDR2 SQIVND (reference sequence). Here the CDR3 DNA reads TGTGCCAGTAGTATTTCTACGAACACTGAAGCTTTCTTT. Protein sequence: CASSISTNTEAFF.

The chain has TRBV4-1 and TRBJ1-2; the D is unclear. Germline V gene sequence: CDR1 MGHRA, CDR2 YSYEKL. V lost 2 bases and J 1 base, leaving 11 bases between the germline ends. The CDR3 spans 15 residues. The CDR3 here is CASSQKNAGNYGYTF. CDR3 bases: TGCGCCAGCAGCCAAAAAAATGCGGGTAACTATGGCTACACCTTC.

The chain combines TRBV7-9 with TRBJ1-5; maybe TRBD1 (5 bases). The germline V gene encodes CDR1 SEHNR and CDR2 FQNEAQ (reference sequence). The ends were cut back, 7 bases at V and 5 bases at J, with 9 bases in the middle. The CDR3 totals 12 residues. The CDR3: CASNQGDQPQHF. For the CDR3, the DNA is TGTGCCAGCAACCAGGGCGATCAGCCCCAGCATTTT.

The V and J genes are TRBV12-5 and TRBJ1-1, with D hard to call. V dropped 2 bases and J dropped 4 bases, with 8 bases sitting between them. The CDR3 length is 13 residues. CDR1 and CDR2 (germline): LGHNT, FRNRAP. The CDR3 DNA sequence: TGTGCTAGTGGTTTGAACACTCTCACTGAAGCTTTCTTT. Translated, it gives CASGLNTLTEAFF. The variable domain in full, completed from reference TRBV12-5 and TRBJ1-1, reads DARVTQTPRHKVTEMGQEVTMRCQPILGHNTVFWYRQTMMQGLELLAYFRNRAPLDDSGMPKDRFSAEMPDATLATLKIQPSEPRDSAVYFCASGLNTLTEAFFGQGTRLTVV.

The rearrangement uses TRBV6-6 and TRBJ1-2, with no clear D. This CDR3 is 14 amino acids long. Germline values: CDR1 MNHNY, CDR2 SVGAGI (reference sequence). The V gene lost 5 bases and the J gene lost 4 bases, with 14 bases spanning the gap. CDR3 sequence (DNA): TGTGCCAGCAGTCCTGCGGACGGCGGCTATGGCTACACCTTC. It yields the protein CASSPADGGYGYTF.

The V call is TRBV6-4, the J call TRBJ2-5; 9 bases line up with TRBD1. The CDR3 spans 13 residues. Unmatched junction bases numbered 2, after V lost 4 bases and J lost 5 bases. CDR1 MRHNA and CDR2 SNTAGT come from the germline V gene. The CDR3 sequence: CASSADRGETQYF. The CDR3 DNA sequence: TGTGCCAGCAGTGCAGACAGGGGGGAGACCCAGTACTTC.

The sample holds one count of this clone. The J gene is TRBJ1-4, the V gene TRBV2; TRBD1 matches 10 bases. There are 14 residues in the CDR3. In germline, CDR1 is SNHLY, CDR2 FYNNEI. Germline trimming cut 6 bases from V and 7 bases from J; bases unmatched to any gene: 5. The CDR3 reads CASSLDRGSEKLFF. CDR3 in DNA: TGTGCCAGCAGCTTGGACAGGGGGAGTGAAAAACTGTTTTTT.

This chain uses TRBV10-3 with TRBJ1-5; 8 bases line up with TRBD1. The CDR3 totals 12 residues. Trimming removed 3 bases from V and 11 bases from J; junction bases left unmatched: 3. Germline V gene lookup returns CDR1 ENHRY and CDR2 SYGVKD. This CDR3 is CAISENRGTQHF. In DNA form, the CDR3 reads TGTGCCATCAGTGAAAACAGGGGGACCCAGCATTTT.

The gene calls are TRBV2 and TRBJ2-2; 14 bases fit TRBD2. Looked up from germline, CDR1 is SNHLY and CDR2 is FYNNEI. This CDR3 is built from 20 residues. Germline trimming cut 2 bases from V and 4 bases from J; bases unmatched to any gene: 12. CDR3 loop: CASSERAGTSGGSRTGELFF. DNA of the CDR3: TGTGCCAGCAGTGAACGAGCCGGGACTAGCGGGGGTTCGCGCACCGGGGAGCTGTTTTTT. Full variable domain (missing parts from reference TRBV2 and TRBJ2-2): EPEVTQTPSHQVTQMGQEVILRCVPISNHLYFYWYRQILGQKVEFLVSFYNNEISEKSEIFDDQFSVERPDGSNFTLKIRSTKLEDSAMYFCASSERAGTSGGSRTGELFFGEGSRLTVL.

The chain carries TRBV6-1 and TRBJ1-5, with 7 bases fitting TRBD1. Germline-derived CDR1 and CDR2 are MNHNS and SASEGT. The CDR3 extends over 13 amino acids. Unmatched junction bases numbered 6, after V lost 6 bases and J lost 7 bases. CDR3 nucleotides: TGTGCCAGCAGAGTGACAGGGCGCCAGCCCCAGCATTTT. Its translation: CASRVTGRQPQHF.

The CDR3 sequence: CASSLSPGTGGSGNTIYF. The CDR3 DNA reads as TGTGCCAGCTCACTATCCCCCGGGACAGGGGGCTCTGGAAACACCATATATTTT. The chain combines TRBV18 with TRBJ1-3; 11 bases are shared with TRBD1. The CDR3 totals 18 residues. With 4 bases clipped from V and 0 bases from J, the junction kept 8 bases outside the gene matches. The germline V gene has CDR1 KGHSH and CDR2 LQKENI.

This clone was seen just once. The chain carries TRBV2 and TRBJ1-4, with 9 bases matching TRBD1. Germline CDR1 reads SNHLY; CDR2 reads FYNNEI. The CDR3 is 15 residues long. V dropped 6 bases and J dropped 3; count of bases not matched to a gene: 5. DNA for the CDR3: TGTGCCAGCAGGCTACAGGGGGCGGCTAATGAAAAACTGTTTTTT. Protein: CASRLQGAANEKLFF. The full variable domain, its missing parts supplied by reference TRBV2 and TRBJ1-4, is EPEVTQTPSHQVTQMGQEVILRCVPISNHLYFYWYRQILGQKVEFLVSFYNNEISEKSEIFDDQFSVERPDGSNFTLKIRSTKLEDSAMYFCASRLQGAANEKLFFGSGTQLSVL.

The CDR3 reads CASSPDRAAYNSPLHF. CDR3 DNA: TGTGCCAGTAGCCCCGACAGGGCGGCTTATAATTCACCCCTCCACTTT. This chain links TRBV19 with TRBJ1-6; 7 bases agree with TRBD1. The CDR3 has 16 amino acids. With V trimmed by 6 bases and J by 4 bases, 9 bases remained unmatched. Per germline, CDR1 LNHDA and CDR2 SQIVND (reference sequence).

This chain uses TRBV9 with TRBJ1-4; possibly TRBD1 for D (5 bases). In germline, CDR1 is SGDLS, CDR2 YYNGEE. V was cut by 0 bases and J by 3 bases, with 9 bases left in between. This CDR3 spans 15 amino acids. In nucleotides, the CDR3 is TGTGCCAGCAGCGTAGCTGGGGGATCTAATGAAAAACTGTTTTTT. This encodes CASSVAGGSNEKLFF. The whole variable domain, remainder taken from reference TRBV9 and TRBJ1-4, is DSGVTQTPKHLITATGQRVTLRCSPRSGDLSVYWYQQSLDQGLQFLIQYYNGEERAKGNILERFSAQQFPDLHSELNLSSLELGDSALYFCASSVAGGSNEKLFFGSGTQLSVL.

The chain uses TRBV4-1 and TRBJ2-1; the D gene is possibly TRBD2 (6 bases). Germline values: CDR1 MGHRA, CDR2 YSYEKL. V lost 1 base, J lost 1 base, and 8 bases lay in between. The CDR3 loop spans 15 amino acids. CDR3 coding DNA: TGCGCCAGCAGCCAAGTCGGGGGTTCCTACAATGAGCAGTTCTTC. This translates into CASSQVGGSYNEQFF.

J is TRBJ2-2 and V is TRBV2; the D call may be TRBD1 or TRBD2 (6 bases each). V lost 2 bases and J 6 bases, leaving 19 bases between the germline ends. The CDR3 runs 17 residues. CDR1 is SNHLY and CDR2 is FYNNEI in the germline V gene. CDR3 nucleotides: TGTGCCAGCAGTGAACGGTACGGGGGCGCCGGTCCCGGGGAGCTGTTTTTT. Translation: CASSERYGGAGPGELFF.

The chain recombines TRBV11-2 with TRBJ2-7; D tentatively fits TRBD1 or TRBD2 (6 bases each). Trimming cost V 7 bases and J 0 bases, with 16 bases left between them. Germline loops: CDR1 SGHAT, CDR2 FQNNGV. CDR3 length: 15 residues. This chain's CDR3 is CASTPTRGLSYEQYF. As DNA, the CDR3 is TGTGCCAGCACCCCGACCCGGGGGCTCTCCTACGAGCAGTACTTC.